This record looks at one TCR beta chain sequence and its context. Only a few counts were recorded for this clonotype. What antigen it recognizes has not been identified. Per-nucleotide qualities are absent, and no much larger clonotype sits a single base away. The sample is drawn from a study of T-cell memory formation after mild COVID-19 (dated by TCRdb to the early 2020s). Concerning the study at large: TCR sequence clusters from the two donors were largely donor specific. In two donors, T-cell clones that expanded and contracted after mild COVID-19 were followed by sequencing TCRalpha and TCRbeta repertoires longitudinally. The cohort was made up of two young adult volunteers, one female and one male, who were previously healthy.

PBMCs were isolated by Ficoll-Paque density gradient centrifugation. TCRdb records Illumina NovaSeq 6000 as the sequencer. TCRalpha and TCRbeta cDNA libraries were constructed by 5'RACE with constant-segment primers, with sample barcodes and unique molecular identifiers being introduced. RNA was extracted from every sample with Trizol reagent. The libraries were amplified in two PCR steps, and the second step added a second sample barcode and Illumina TruSeq adapters. The libraries were sequenced on an Illumina NovaSeq using 2 x 150 bp paired-end reads. On the authors' methods: Demultiplexing of reads and collapsing into UMI-guided consensus sequences were performed with migec v1.2.7. With mixcr v2.1.11, UMI consensuses were aligned to TRA and TRB V and J templates and assembled into clonotypes. A clonotype was counted as expanded or contracted only when both edgeR and NoisET called the clonotype significant, with the noise models trained on biological replicates. For edgeR calls, a false discovery rate-adjusted p below 0.01 and a log2 fold-change threshold of 1 were applied. PCA with hierarchical clustering of max-normalized trajectories of the 1000 most abundant clonotypes was used as exploratory dynamics analysis. The CD4 or CD8 phenotype of responding clones was assigned using the separately sequenced CD4+ and CD8+ repertoires. The raw public reads went through TCRdb reprocessing: fastp at Q25, MiXCR clone calling, in-frame beta chains kept. One record per CDR3 amino acid sequence lists the most common genes and DNA. The V and J calls and clone size come from TCRdb's table, not from the authors' own analysis. This sample gives roughly 89,000 distinct CDR3 sequences in total; roughly 16% of them show up just once. In total, the top ten clones hold approximately 40% of the sample.

The germline V gene supplies CDR1 MNHEY and CDR2 SVGEGT. The CDR3 covers 12 residues, taking in both the cysteine and the phenylalanine. The kept DNA is CDR3 alone, 36 bases in frame from the first base. Between the V and J ends, shortened by 3 bases and 3 bases respectively, the junction contains 5 bases. General study outcomes and caveats: The study covered only a couple of mild cases, and larger cohorts including severe cases with pre-infection samples were considered necessary. Contracting CD4+ clones were found mainly in CM and EM memory subsets, while CD8+ clones were enriched in EMRA. Clones contracting from day 15 to 85 had balanced CD4/CD8 phenotypes, while a second wave expanding from day 15 to 37 was biased towards CD4+. Some responding clones were detected in pre-infection memory, suggesting pre-existing cross-reactive memory T cells joined the SARS-CoV-2 response. SARS-CoV-2 specificity of the second-wave clones peaking on day 37 was not confirmed.

Sequenced: PBMCs or a T cell subset sorted from them (not recorded which). This receptor was identified in a man between 18 and 29 years old who had mild COVID-19 (a few samples of this study predate the infection). The sample titles of this study are shuffled in the database, so cell type and time point are left out; the donor was told from shared clones. The chain is encoded by TRBV6-2 or TRBV6-3 joined to TRBJ2-5, with an unclear D gene assignment. In nucleotides, the sequence is TGTGCCAGCAGTTATCCAGAAGAGACCCAGTACTTC. It is translated as CASSYPEETQYF.